This TCR beta chain was captured by sequencing in a study of Graves' ophthalmopathy and Graves' hyperthyroidism. The CDR3 covers 13 residues. Germline V lookup: CDR1 LNHDA, CDR2 SQIVND (reference sequence). With 11 bases removed from V and 2 bases from J, the gap between germline ends came to 16 bases. With respect to this clonotype: No antigen is known for it.

RNA transcripts provided the template for amplifying TCR beta CDR3 regions. HTBI primers were employed in first-round RT-PCR, then a second-round multiplex PCR followed. TCRdb re-derived calls from the multiplex PCR reads in MiXCR, one entry per CDR3 protein. The table records more than 1,000,000 distinct CDR3 sequences, about 40% of them present only once. Enrolled hyperthyroidism patients had a new diagnosis, a duration under 2 months, and an age of 18 to 65. Other autoimmune diseases, uncontrolled infections, pregnancy or lactation led to the exclusion of patients. Study-wide points: Blood also held most thyroid clonotypes expanded above 0.001 frequency. Classification of ophthalmopathy versus stable hyperthyroidism by a 13-signature model yielded 85% to 90% sensitivity and roughly 80% specificity.

The chain carries TRBV19 and TRBJ2-7; D might be TRBD1 or TRBD2, each matching 5 bases. The sequence came from an adult man with Graves' hyperthyroidism. The sample comprised peripheral blood or thyroid tissue (not recorded which). The CDR3 sequence: CASRGEYPYEQYF. CDR3 sequence (DNA): TGTGCCTCCCGAGGGGAGTACCCCTACGAGCAGTACTTC.